This TCR beta chain was profiled in a study of shared clonotypes between healthy human individuals. Findings and caveats of the study: Memory subsets had estimated richness that was generally smaller than that of naive subsets. The genetic and exposure-history diversity represented was limited by few donors.

CD45RA-negative memory and CD45RA+ naive subsets were split from the CD4+ cells. Germline V gene lookup returns CDR1 MNHEY and CDR2 SVGAGI. V dropped 7 bases and J dropped 0 bases, with 10 bases sitting between them. CDR3 size: 15 residues. Evenly divided among several immunoSEQ plates was the genomic DNA of each subset. Method: immunoSEQ multiplex PCR; TCRdb's copy keeps in-frame clones and lacks some. The data show about 2,500,000 clones, 90% to 95% seen once. A note on this clone: The antigen remains undetermined.

Sequenced input: naive CD4+ T cells sorted from blood. Subset here: CD45RA+ positively selected. This receptor was obtained from a man aged 18 to 29 in good health. The gene calls are TRBV6-5 and TRBJ1-6, with D perhaps TRBD1 (5 bases). CDR3 sequence reads: CASTRGSSYNSPLHF. The CDR3 DNA sequence: TGTGCCAGCACCCGGGGGAGCTCCTATAATTCACCCCTCCACTTT.